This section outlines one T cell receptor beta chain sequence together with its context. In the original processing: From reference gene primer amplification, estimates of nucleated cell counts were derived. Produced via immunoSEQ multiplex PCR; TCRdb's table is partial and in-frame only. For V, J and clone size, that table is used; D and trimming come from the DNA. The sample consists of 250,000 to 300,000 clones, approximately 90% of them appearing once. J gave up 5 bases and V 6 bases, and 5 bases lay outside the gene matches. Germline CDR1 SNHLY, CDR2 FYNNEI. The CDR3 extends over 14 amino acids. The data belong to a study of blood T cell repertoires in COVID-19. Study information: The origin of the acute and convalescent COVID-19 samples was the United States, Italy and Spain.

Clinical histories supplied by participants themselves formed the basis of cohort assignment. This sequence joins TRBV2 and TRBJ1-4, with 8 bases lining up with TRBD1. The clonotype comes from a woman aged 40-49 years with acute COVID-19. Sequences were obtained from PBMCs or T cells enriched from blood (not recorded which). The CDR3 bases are TGTGCCAGCAGCCTCGACAGGGGAAATGAAAAACTGTTTTTT. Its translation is CASSLDRGNEKLFF.